This TCR beta chain stems from a study of graft-versus-host responses after intestinal transplantation. Study information: Anti-thymocyte globulin induction, then tacrolimus and steroids for about three years, went to all recipients. General study findings and limits: Maximum circulating GvH clone levels tracked with early post-transplant HvG decreases. Elevated graft-versus-host to host-versus-graft clonal ratios in allografts were recorded for patients with graft-donor T cell macrochimerism.

Method: immunoSEQ multiplex PCR; TCRdb's copy keeps in-frame clones and lacks some. The table lists about 99,000 clones, under 95% of them singletons. V gave up 7 bases and J gave up 1 base, with 20 bases separating them. The CDR3 is made up of 16 amino acids. CDR1 and CDR2 (germline): SGHKS, YYEKEE (reference sequence). Points on this clone: The antigen is unknown.

The clonotype comes from a human donor who received an intestinal transplant. The material sequenced was unstimulated CD8+ T cells sorted from spleen or lymph node cells, taken before intestinal transplant. This sequence joins TRBV5-5 and TRBJ2-5; D is unresolved. The DNA of the CDR3 is TGTGCCAGCTCGCGGACCATCTTCGGTCCCCAAGAGACCCAGTACTTC. Its protein is CASSRTIFGPQETQYF. Full variable domain (outside the CDR3, taken from reference TRBV5-5 and TRBJ2-5): DAGVTQSPTHLIKTRGQQVTLRCSPISGHKSVSWYQQVLGQGPQFIFQYYEKEERGRGNFPDRFSARQFPNYSSELNVNALLLGDSALYLCASSRTIFGPQETQYFGPGTRLLVL.